The present T cell receptor (beta chain) was sequenced within a study of T cells in Graves' hyperthyroidism and ophthalmopathy (dated by TCRdb to 2018 to 2020). Concerning the study at large: Peripheral blood samples were taken at initial diagnosis, before any treatment was given. A discovery cohort of about 96 patients, approximately 45 with Graves' ophthalmopathy and about 60 with stable Graves' hyperthyroidism, was used to find distinguishing TCR V-J signatures. Whether ophthalmopathy could be predicted prospectively was tested in an independent validation cohort made up of 18 to 20 hyperthyroidism patients plus 17 patients who later progressed to ophthalmopathy. The 75 to 100 discovery patients were divided at random into training and test sets in a 7:3 ratio. Thyroid tissue and blood T-cell repertoires from about six Graves' hyperthyroidism patients were also compared in the study. After blood sampling, hyperthyroidism patients were treated with methimazole at a starting dose of 30 mg daily, and ophthalmopathy patients were treated with high-dose intravenous methylprednisolone. TCR Vbeta CDR3 sequencing of approximately 140 peripheral blood samples (roughly 41 ophthalmopathy, 75 hyperthyroidism and approximately 17 progressor patients) is reported in the paper. Study-wide findings and limitations: Most expanded thyroid clonotypes (frequency above 0.001) were also detected in blood, suggesting blood repertoires may reflect thyroid immune responses. No statistical method was used to set the sample size in advance, and investigators knew the group allocation. In validation, the model predicted progression to ophthalmopathy with approximately 71% sensitivity and about 72% specificity, a median of approximately 6.7 months before onset. Ophthalmopathy was separated from stable hyperthyroidism by a 13 V-J signature model, with about 86% sensitivity and 81% to 83% specificity obtained in cross-validation and 80%/75% obtained in testing.

Stable Graves' hyperthyroidism was defined as no progression to ophthalmopathy during 18 months of follow-up. Hyperthyroidism patients were newly diagnosed, had a disease duration of under 2 months, and were aged 18 to 65 years. Any patient with an uncontrolled infection, another autoimmune disease, pregnancy or lactation was excluded. Diagnoses were established on the basis of clinical symptoms, serum thyroxine and TRAb, thyroid ultrasound, and orbital computed tomography. PBMCs were isolated from about 9 ml of fresh peripheral blood by Ficoll-Paque density gradient centrifugation. Total RNA was extracted with Trizol reagent, and quality was checked on an Agilent 2100 Bioanalyzer. The TCR beta CDR3 regions were amplified from the RNA transcripts. A first-round RT-PCR of the TCR CDR3 used the HTBI primer set with the Qiagen OneStep RT-PCR kit. The libraries were constructed in a second round of multiplex PCR and then size-selected and purified. Libraries were sequenced paired-end with 100 bp reads on an Illumina HiSeq2000. As for the original processing: Raw data were processed with SOAPnuke, discarding reads with adapters, uncalled bases, mean Phred below 15, or no exact constant-primer or identifier match. COPE v1.2.5 was used to merge high-quality paired reads, and clonotypes were defined as unique nucleotide sequences. MiTCR v1.1 was used to align clonotypes to the IMGT TRBV, TRBD and TRBJ reference segments. Only V-J combinations with frequency above 0.0001, covering approximately 99% of repertoires, were analysed. The TCS score was defined as F50 (clonal expansion) divided by E x V (chaos), with BLOSUM62-based TCRdist calculated between CDR3 peptides within each V-J. Welch's t-statistics and random forest reduced some 510 V-J features to 13, which were used in a naive Bayes classifier (R e1071). TCRdb passed the public sequencing reads through fastp at Q25 and MiXCR, retaining productive beta sequences. Identical CDR3 proteins give one entry, which carries the most common genes and DNA. None of the V and J calls come from the authors' own analysis; TCRdb made them. In this sample the table shows about 720,000 distinct CDR3 sequences, less than 20% of which occur a single time. Around 8.1% of the sample is held by the ten biggest clonotypes.

To note about this clonotype: No antigen is known for it. Base qualities are missing; no much larger clone stands one base away.

The sequence was obtained from a man between 18 and 35 years old with Graves' hyperthyroidism. The sample was blood.

The nucleotides read TGCGCCAGCAGCTTGGTTGGCAGGGGGCAAGCCAAAAACATTCAGTACTTC. It is translated as CASSLVGRGQAKNIQYF. The chain uses TRBV5-1 and TRBJ2-4, and 8 junction bases match TRBD1. V has 0 bases trimmed and J has 0 bases trimmed; junction bases matching no gene number 5. From cysteine to phenylalanine, the CDR3 is 17 amino acids long. Only CDR3 DNA is held: 51 bases, read in frame from base 1. As encoded in the germline V gene, CDR1 is SGHRS while CDR2 is YFSETQ.